The 19 T cell receptor beta chains reported below all come from one sample, sequenced in a study of STAT3 mutations in large granular lymphocyte leukemia. Broader study findings: At least one immunodominant TCR beta clonotype appeared in every T-cell large granular lymphocyte leukemia patient.

Their cognate antigens are unknown. Clones were sequenced by immunoSEQ multiplex PCR, and TCRdb holds only the in-frame ones, with some missing. The data hold 12,000 or so clones, with roughly 85% observed a single time. Sequencing was done on a sample of peripheral blood mononuclear cells. The receptors come from a man older than 75 with T-cell large granular lymphocyte leukemia. Some clones in this sample may be carry-over from other donors' samples.

The CDR3 sequence: CASSQVRTGAGYGYTF. The CDR3 DNA reads TGCGCCAGCAGCCAAGTGAGGACAGGGGCCGGCTATGGCTACACCTTC. V is TRBV4-3 and J is TRBJ1-2, with 9 bases lining up with TRBD1. This CDR3 is 16 amino acids long. J was trimmed by 4 bases and V by 1 base; bases with no gene match: 7. CDR1 is LGHNA, CDR2 YSLEER, per germline.

This clone was detected a few times. The rearrangement uses TRBV19 and TRBJ1-5; 7 nucleotides match TRBD1. Germline values: CDR1 LNHDA, CDR2 SQIVND (reference sequence). The CDR3 totals 13 residues. V gave up 7 bases and J gave up 6 bases; unmatched junction bases: 6. CDR3 bases: TGTGCCAGTAACAGGGGCTTCAGTCAGCCCCAGCATTTT. Encoded protein: CASNRGFSQPQHF.

J is TRBJ2-5 and V is TRBV12-5, with TRBD1 as a possible D gene (6 bases). The CDR3 contains 13 residues. The germline V and J ends were trimmed by 5 bases and 4 bases, with 11 bases remaining between them. CDR1 and CDR2 from the germline V gene are LGHNT and FRNRAP. The DNA of the CDR3 is TGTGCTAGTGGTCTGGGGGCTGGAGAGACCCAGTACTTC. Encoded protein: CASGLGAGETQYF.

The V gene is TRBV5-1, the J gene TRBJ2-1; 10 nucleotides agree with TRBD2. Germline values: CDR1 SGHRS, CDR2 YFSETQ. J was trimmed by 3 bases and V by 5 bases; bases with no gene match: 5. The CDR3 has 15 residues. This CDR3 reads CASRLAGGLYNEQFF. The CDR3 bases are TGCGCCAGCAGATTAGCGGGGGGCCTCTACAATGAGCAGTTCTTC.

This clone was observed once. V usage is TRBV27 and J usage is TRBJ2-7, with TRBD2 matching 13 bases. This CDR3 contains 16 residues. Per germline, CDR1 MNHEY and CDR2 SMNVEV (reference sequence). V dropped 2 bases and J dropped 2; count of bases not matched to a gene: 3. CDR3 sequence reads: CASSLRTSGGTYEQYF. CDR3 sequence (DNA): TGTGCCAGCAGTTTACGGACTAGCGGGGGTACCTACGAGCAGTACTTC.

This clone was observed a single time. The chain uses TRBV18 and TRBJ2-3; maybe TRBD1 (5 bases). The germline gives CDR1 KGHSH, CDR2 LQKENI. The CDR3 is made up of 13 amino acids. Trimming took off 10 bases at V and 6 bases at J, with 17 bases between the two ends. In nucleotides, the CDR3 is TGTGCCAACCAGGGTCCCGGTAGTGATACGCAGTATTTT. The encoded protein is CANQGPGSDTQYF. The complete variable domain, with remaining parts taken from reference TRBV18 and TRBJ2-3, reads NAGVMQNPRHLVRRRGQEARLRCSPMKGHSHVYWYRQLPEEGLKFMVYLQKENIIDESGMPKERFSAEFPKEGPSILRIQQVVRGDSAAYFCANQGPGSDTQYFGPGTRLTVL.

J is TRBJ1-3 and V is TRBV6-5; TRBD1 agrees at 7 bases. This CDR3 is 13 amino acids long. After removal of 0 bases from V and 7 bases from J, the junction contained 0 bases not matched to a gene. The germline V gene has CDR1 MNHEY and CDR2 SVGAGI. CDR3: CASSYSRGNTIYF. The CDR3 nucleotides are TGTGCCAGCAGTTACTCCAGGGGGAACACCATATATTTT.

V usage is TRBV2 and J usage is TRBJ2-7; TRBD2 might be the D (6 bases). V lost 3 bases, J lost 4 bases, and 13 bases lay in between. This CDR3 has 14 residues. CDR1 and CDR2 (germline): SNHLY, FYNNEI. CDR3 amino acids: CASSESGGSYEQYF. In nucleotides, the CDR3 is TGTGCCAGCAGTGAGTCCGGGGGATCATACGAGCAGTACTTC.

The chain is built from TRBV20-1 and TRBJ1-5; D ambiguous. V was cut by 3 bases and J by 4 bases, with 4 bases left in between. The CDR3 sequence is 11 residues long. Germline V CDR1 and CDR2: DFQATT, SNEGSKA (reference sequence). Here the CDR3 DNA reads TGCAGTGCTAGCAGGAATCAGCCCCAGCATTTT. It yields the protein CSASRNQPQHF.

V and J are TRBV27 and TRBJ2-3; 13 bases line up with TRBD2. Trimming cost V 6 bases and J 10 bases; bases outside gene matches: 4. CDR1 MNHEY and CDR2 SMNVEV come from the germline V gene (reference sequence). The CDR3 sequence is 13 residues long. This CDR3 reads CASRAGTSGAQYF. DNA for the CDR3: TGTGCCAGCAGGGCCGGGACTAGCGGGGCGCAGTATTTT.

This clone was detected once. V and J are TRBV10-3 and TRBJ1-1; D gene ambiguous. Germline V lookup: CDR1 ENHRY, CDR2 SYGVKD. Between the trimmed V and J ends, which lost 0 bases and 3 bases, there was a span of 8 bases. The CDR3 is made up of 14 amino acids. The CDR3 DNA reads as TGTGCCATCAGTGAGTCTCGGGTGGACACTGAAGCTTTCTTT. Its translation is CAISESRVDTEAFF.

This clone showed up just once. The chain recombines TRBV5-4 with TRBJ2-7; the D gene is possibly TRBD2 (6 bases). V gave up 6 bases and J gave up 6 bases, with 16 bases separating them. The CDR3 runs 13 residues. From germline, CDR1 is SGHNT and CDR2 YYREEE (reference sequence). In DNA form, the CDR3 reads TGTGCCAGCAACTGGAGGGGATCGGGCGAGCAGTACTTC. The encoded protein is CASNWRGSGEQYF.

The chain has TRBV4-2 and TRBJ1-2; 11 nucleotides agree with TRBD1. J gave up 0 bases and V 1 base, and 1 base lay outside the gene matches. Germline V gene sequence: CDR1 LGHNA, CDR2 YNFKEQ. The CDR3 runs to 16 residues. CDR3 sequence reads: CASSQVGQGANYGYTF. CDR3 nucleotide sequence: TGTGCCAGCAGCCAAGTGGGACAGGGGGCTAACTATGGCTACACCTTC.

The rearrangement joins TRBV7-8 to TRBJ1-1; no reliable D call. This CDR3 has 15 amino acids. Trimming shortened V by 1 base and J by 5 bases, and 14 bases separated the two germline ends. Looked up from germline, CDR1 is SGHVS and CDR2 is FQNEAQ. Here the CDR3 DNA reads TGTGCCAGCAGCTTAGTAGGATCGGGAGTGACTGAAGCTTTCTTT. The encoded protein is CASSLVGSGVTEAFF.

V gene TRBV30 combines with J gene TRBJ1-4; no clear D gene. The V and J ends lost 8 bases and 8 bases respectively, with 18 bases between them. This CDR3 spans 13 amino acids. CDR1 and CDR2 (germline): GTSNPN, SVGIG (reference sequence). The CDR3 sequence is CAHQVSSREKLFF. CDR3 DNA: TGTGCCCATCAGGTCTCGTCTAGGGAAAAACTGTTTTTT.

The chain carries TRBV18 and TRBJ1-2, with D perhaps TRBD1 (6 bases). Per germline, CDR1 KGHSH and CDR2 LQKENI. The CDR3 runs to 15 residues. Between the trimmed V and J ends, which lost 5 bases and 3 bases, there was a span of 16 bases. As DNA, the CDR3 is TGTGCCAGCTCATACAATAGACAGGAGTACTATGGCTACACCTTC. Its protein is CASSYNRQEYYGYTF.

The chain carries TRBV19 and TRBJ2-7, with D unclear. Germline V gives CDR1 LNHDA, CDR2 SQIVND (reference sequence). The CDR3 spans 12 residues. V gave up 5 bases and J gave up 0 bases, with 5 bases separating them. CDR3: CASSSASYEQYF. The CDR3 DNA reads TGTGCCAGTAGTTCCGCCTCCTACGAGCAGTACTTC. The whole variable domain, filled in from reference TRBV19 and TRBJ2-7, reads DGGITQSPKYLFRKEGQNVTLSCEQNLNHDAMYWYRQDPGQGLRLIYYSQIVNDFQKGDIAEGYSVSREKKESFPLTVTSAQKNPTAFYLCASSSASYEQYFGPGTRLTVT.

This chain uses TRBV4-1 with TRBJ2-1; TRBD2 agrees at 11 bases. The germline V gene encodes CDR1 MGHRA and CDR2 YSYEKL. CDR3 length: 16 amino acids. J lost 8 bases, V lost 3 bases, and 9 bases had no gene match. The CDR3 reads CASSHRLAGGGDEQFF. CDR3 coding DNA: TGCGCCAGCAGCCACCGTCTAGCGGGGGGTGGGGATGAGCAGTTCTTC.

V is TRBV11-2 and J is TRBJ2-7, with D unclear. The germline V gene has CDR1 SGHAT and CDR2 FQNNGV. CDR3 size: 15 residues. V was shortened by 1 base and J by 6 bases, with 16 bases between the two germline ends. CDR3 DNA: TGTGCCAGCAGCTTAGTGCCAGGCGAGTCCGTCGAGCAGTACTTC. It yields the protein CASSLVPGESVEQYF.